Below are 3 T cell receptor beta chains sequenced from a single sample in a study of T-cell reconstitution after alpha-beta-depleted transplantation in children. A TCRbeta library incorporating unique molecular identifiers was prepared. TCRdb processed the PCR reads anew with MiXCR; each CDR3 protein has one entry. The sample shows fewer than 700,000 distinct CDR3 sequences, approximately 13% of them seen only once. Source: PBMCs, mostly from graft donor cells, taken 360 days after TCRalphabeta/CD19-depleted stem cell transplant. Every receptor here comes from a male patient between 5 and 17 years old who had a stem cell transplant for acute myeloid leukemia, so the T cells may come from the graft donor.

This clonotype came up a few times. The chain uses TRBV29-1 and TRBJ1-1; the D gene is possibly TRBD1 (5 bases). Trimming cost V 8 bases and J 3 bases, with 13 bases left between them. The CDR3 extends over 12 amino acids. Germline loops: CDR1 SQVTM, CDR2 ANQGSEA. In DNA form, the CDR3 reads TGCAGCTTGAATACAGGAGACACTGAAGCTTTCTTT. Its protein is CSLNTGDTEAFF.

This clonotype appeared many times. The J gene is TRBJ2-7, the V gene TRBV5-1; D might be TRBD2 (5 bases). Germline V gene sequence: CDR1 SGHRS, CDR2 YFSETQ. Trimming stripped 5 bases from V and 2 bases from J, with 20 bases between. The CDR3 loop spans 16 amino acids. This CDR3 is CASRARVGGRAYEQYF. The CDR3, as DNA: TGCGCCAGCAGAGCTCGTGTCGGAGGAAGGGCCTACGAGCAGTACTTC.

This clonotype appeared many times. The chain couples TRBV29-1 to TRBJ2-5; tentatively, D is TRBD2 (5 bases). The CDR3 is 14 amino acids. V was pared by 0 bases and J by 1 base, with 9 bases between. CDR1 is SQVTM, CDR2 ANQGSEA, per germline. This CDR3 is CSVEDPGFQETQYF. As DNA, the CDR3 is TGCAGCGTTGAAGATCCGGGATTCCAAGAGACCCAGTACTTC.